The present T cell receptor (beta chain) was sequenced within a study of T cell changes during pregnancy in multiple sclerosis. This clone was observed a single time. The CDR3 consists of 13 residues. Trimming pared 7 bases from V and 6 bases from J, leaving 16 bases between. Germline V gene data show CDR1 as PRHDT and CDR2 as FYEKMQ (reference sequence). Clones were read by immunoSEQ multiplex PCR, and TCRdb kept only the in-frame ones, dropping some. The sample carries 29,000 or so clones, approximately 90% recorded once. V gene TRBV13 combines with J gene TRBJ2-7; tentative D call: TRBD2 (5 bases). The specimen was CD8+ T cells from peripheral blood mononuclear cells, collected in the second trimester of pregnancy. This receptor was identified in a female donor with multiple sclerosis, enrolled in a pregnancy study. The CDR3 loop is CASTPRSGSEQYF. Here the CDR3 DNA reads TGTGCCAGCACCCCAAGGTCGGGGAGCGAGCAGTACTTC.